A single sample gave rise to the 8 T cell receptor beta chains below, sequenced in a study of OX40 agonist ivuxolimab in advanced cancers. This table comes from immunoSEQ multiplex PCR, and its TCRdb copy is limited to in-frame clones, with some not included. This sample has 50,000 to 65,000 clones, with approximately 90% found just once. Specimen: CD4+ or CD8+ T cells sorted from blood, collected in a trial of the OX40 agonist ivuxolimab. The receptor set was obtained from an adult with an advanced solid tumor such as melanoma, head and neck, liver or kidney cancer.

This rearrangement joins TRBV15 to TRBJ2-7, with D uncertain. The CDR3 has 15 amino acids. Germline V gene data show CDR1 as LNHNV and CDR2 as YYDKDF (reference sequence). V shed 5 bases and J shed 0 bases, with 14 bases lying between them. CDR3 sequence: CATSFVAEYSYEQYF. CDR3 DNA sequence: TGTGCCACCAGCTTTGTGGCCGAGTACTCCTACGAGCAGTACTTC.

This chain links TRBV6-1 with TRBJ2-5, with D tentatively TRBD1 or TRBD2 (5 bases each). V was pared by 6 bases and J by 4 bases, with 15 bases between. The CDR3 has 14 residues. Germline V CDR1 and CDR2: MNHNS, SASEGT. CDR3 nucleotide sequence: TGTGCCAGCAGGGGGGACGGGCCCGCAGAGACCCAGTACTTC. This gives the protein CASRGDGPAETQYF.

The genes are TRBV5-6 and TRBJ2-7, with D uncertain. V was pared by 2 bases and J by 6 bases, with 12 bases between. CDR1 and CDR2 (germline): SGHDT, YYEEEE. This CDR3 spans 13 amino acids. CDR3 region: CASSLDILGEQYF. In DNA, the CDR3 is TGTGCCAGCAGCTTAGACATACTCGGCGAGCAGTACTTC.

The chain combines TRBV19 with TRBJ2-1, with TRBD2 identical over 11 bases. CDR3 length: 15 amino acids. Germline V CDR1 and CDR2: LNHDA, SQIVND (reference sequence). V lost 5 bases to trimming and J lost 6 bases; unmatched junction nucleotides: 6. CDR3 nucleotide sequence: TGTGCCAGTAGTTTAGCGGGAGGGCCTGGCAATGAGCAGTTCTTC. Encoded protein: CASSLAGGPGNEQFF.

In this sample, this clone turned up a few times. The genes are TRBV4-2 and TRBJ1-5; D not resolved. The CDR3 has 15 residues. Trimming took 1 base from V and 0 from J, leaving 7 bases between them. Germline V gene sequence: CDR1 LGHNA, CDR2 YNFKEQ. The CDR3: CASSQGAASNQPQHF. DNA for the CDR3: TGTGCCAGCAGCCAAGGGGCGGCTAGCAATCAGCCCCAGCATTTT.

This chain uses TRBV18 with TRBJ2-3, with D perhaps matching TRBD1 (5 bases). The CDR3 length is 16 residues. CDR1 is KGHSH and CDR2 is LQKENI in the germline V gene. V was clipped by 0 bases and J by 2 bases, with 12 bases between them. The CDR3 DNA reads as TGTGCCAGCTCACCACCGGGGCCCTGGGACACAGATACGCAGTATTTT. The encoded protein is CASSPPGPWDTDTQYF. Together with reference TRBV18 and TRBJ2-3, the CDR3 gives the full variable domain: NAGVMQNPRHLVRRRGQEARLRCSPMKGHSHVYWYRQLPEEGLKFMVYLQKENIIDESGMPKERFSAEFPKEGPSILRIQQVVRGDSAAYFCASSPPGPWDTDTQYFGPGTRLTVL.

This rearrangement joins TRBV27 to TRBJ2-3; D is uncertain. This CDR3 contains 14 residues. The V gene's germline CDR1 is MNHEY and CDR2 SMNVEV (reference sequence). Trimming stripped 0 bases from V and 2 bases from J, with 6 bases between. CDR3 sequence: CASSLSFYTDTQYF. The CDR3 nucleotides read TGTGCCAGCAGTTTATCCTTTTACACAGATACGCAGTATTTT.

This chain links TRBV28 with TRBJ2-7, with TRBD1 identical over 10 bases. Germline V gene data show CDR1 as MDHEN and CDR2 as SYDVKM. Germline trimming cut 3 bases from V and 3 bases from J; bases unmatched to any gene: 5. The CDR3 is made up of 15 amino acids. CDR3 loop: CASSFSRTGGYEQYF. CDR3 sequence (DNA): TGTGCCAGCAGTTTTTCGCGGACAGGGGGCTACGAGCAGTACTTC.